This TCR beta chain was retrieved from a study of blood T cell repertoires in COVID-19. Study at large: The origin of the acute and convalescent COVID-19 samples was the United States, Italy and Spain. Sources were T cells, B-cell-depleted T cells, or PBMCs; the material itself was cDNA or gDNA.

Donors were grouped by their self-reported clinical history. As handled by the study authors: For nucleated cells, counts were estimated from reference gene primer amplification. Only in-frame clones appear in the TCRdb table, and some are missing; sequencing was by immunoSEQ multiplex PCR. From that table come the V and J calls and clone size; the DNA was used to work out D and trimming. This sample has around 300,000 clones, with roughly nine tenths found just once. Per the germline V gene, CDR1 is SGHTA and CDR2 is FQGTGA. The CDR3 is 17 residues long. V lost 0 bases and J lost 4; bases outside the gene matches: 4.

Sequences were obtained from PBMCs or T cells enriched from blood (not recorded which). The TCR sequence derives from a woman between 18 and 29 years old who had recovered from COVID-19. The chain couples TRBV7-3 to TRBJ2-1, with TRBD2 matching over 12 bases. CDR3 sequence reads: CASSLTLAGGRYNEQFF. DNA for the CDR3: TGTGCCAGCAGCTTAACACTAGCGGGGGGCCGATACAATGAGCAGTTCTTC.